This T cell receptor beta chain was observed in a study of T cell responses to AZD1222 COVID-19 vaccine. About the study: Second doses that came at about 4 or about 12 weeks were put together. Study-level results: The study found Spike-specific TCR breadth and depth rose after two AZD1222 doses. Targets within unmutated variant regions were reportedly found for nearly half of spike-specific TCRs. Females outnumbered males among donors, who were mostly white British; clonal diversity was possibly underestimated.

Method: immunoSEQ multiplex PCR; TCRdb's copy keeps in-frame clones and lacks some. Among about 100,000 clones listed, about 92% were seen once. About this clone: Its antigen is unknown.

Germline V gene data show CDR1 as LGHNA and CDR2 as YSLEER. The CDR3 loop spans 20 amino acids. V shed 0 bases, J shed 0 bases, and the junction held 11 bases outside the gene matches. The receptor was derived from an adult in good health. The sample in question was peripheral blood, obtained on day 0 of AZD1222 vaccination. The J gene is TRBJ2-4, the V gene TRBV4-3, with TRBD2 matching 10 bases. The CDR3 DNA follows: TGCGCCAGCAGCCAAGAAGCACTAGCGGGGTGGAAACTAGCCAAAAACATTCAGTACTTC. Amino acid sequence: CASSQEALAGWKLAKNIQYF.